These 16 T cell receptor beta chains were all obtained from the same sample, sequenced in a study of immune heterogeneity within non-small cell lung tumors (dated by TCRdb to 2017 to 2018). The data were produced on a HiSeq X Ten. The TCR beta CDR3 region was amplified with a multiplex PCR system whose first round of approximately 10 cycles used 32 V-gene forward primers and 13 J-gene reverse primers. TCRdb cleaned the public reads at Q25 with fastp, built clones with MiXCR and kept in-frame beta chains. Each CDR3 protein appears once, grouped with its most common genes and DNA. This sample is represented by some 3,000 distinct CDR3 sequences; about 15% of them were singletons. The ten top clones hold around 20% of the sample. The TCR template was genomic DNA extracted from bulk tumor tissue, and 450 to 750 ng of gDNA was amplified for each sample. During surgery, multiple biopsies were taken from each primary tumor and placed as far apart as possible within the tumor mass. The study cohort was described as untreated, and patients were newly diagnosed NSCLC cases undergoing curative surgery.

The specimen sequenced was lung tumor tissue. Receptor source: a female donor with non-small cell lung cancer.

Relative to its sample, this clonotype is medium-sized (0.01 to 0.1%). The chain carries TRBV5-1 and TRBJ1-3, with D perhaps TRBD1 (5 bases). This CDR3 contains 15 residues. Per germline, CDR1 SGHRS and CDR2 YFSETQ. V was shortened by 5 bases and J by 2 bases, with 14 bases between the two germline ends. The CDR3 spells CASSFGDRTGNTIYF. In nucleotides, the CDR3 is TGCGCCAGCAGTTTCGGGGACCGTACTGGAAACACCATATATTTT.

This clonotype was recorded only once. Relative to the germline gene, one junction end is altered; a read error may explain this. This sequence joins TRBV5-5 and TRBJ2-6; the D call may be TRBD1 or TRBD2 (5 bases each). Germline values: CDR1 SGHKS, CDR2 YYEKEE (reference sequence). The CDR3 extends over 16 amino acids. DNA of the CDR3: TGTGCCAGCAGCTTGGAGGGGAGAACTGGGGCCAACGTCCTGAATTTC. Translation: CASSLEGRTGANVLNF.

Relative to its sample, this clonotype is medium-sized. The CDR3 DNA sequence: TGTGCCAGCACCGAGCGGGACAGGGCCTATGGCTACACCTTC. Amino acid sequence: CASTERDRAYGYTF. The chain carries TRBV2 and TRBJ1-2; 9 bases are shared with TRBD1. Germline values: CDR1 SNHLY, CDR2 FYNNEI. The length of the CDR3 is 14 residues. J was trimmed by 4 bases and V by 7 bases; bases with no gene match: 7.

This clonotype was counted ten times or more. The genes are TRBV11-2 and TRBJ2-2; 11 bases fit TRBD1. The germline V gene has CDR1 SGHAT and CDR2 FQNNGV. V shed 5 bases, J shed 7 bases, and the junction held 6 bases outside the gene matches. The CDR3 length is 15 residues. Here the CDR3 reads CASSLRTGGIGELFF. CDR3 DNA: TGTGCCAGCAGCCTCAGGACAGGGGGCATCGGGGAGCTGTTTTTT.

This clonotype showed up just a few times. This chain uses TRBV29-1 with TRBJ2-5; D is perhaps TRBD2 (6 bases). CDR1 is SQVTM, CDR2 ANQGSEA, per germline. The CDR3 totals 12 residues. The V and J ends lost 1 base and 7 bases respectively, with 10 bases between them. The CDR3 DNA is TGCAGCGTTGAAGTGGCCGGGGGGACCCAGTACTTC. This encodes CSVEVAGGTQYF.

This clonotype counts as medium-sized. The CDR3 bases are TGCAGCGTTGAGCCACAGGGAGGTGAGCAGTTCTTC. Amino acid sequence: CSVEPQGGEQFF. The V and J genes are TRBV29-1 and TRBJ2-1; possibly TRBD1 or TRBD2 for D (6 bases each). The ends were cut back, 3 bases at V and 9 bases at J, with 12 bases in the middle. CDR3 length: 12 residues. Germline lookup yields CDR1 SQVTM and CDR2 ANQGSEA.

By share of the sample, this clonotype is medium-sized. This sequence joins TRBV29-1 and TRBJ2-1; maybe TRBD1 (5 bases). The CDR3 contains 15 residues. CDR1 SQVTM and CDR2 ANQGSEA come from the germline V gene. V shed 0 bases and J shed 6 bases, with 15 bases lying between them. The CDR3 spells CSVEEDKQNPNEQFF. CDR3 bases: TGCAGCGTTGAAGAGGACAAACAGAATCCCAATGAGCAGTTCTTC.

This clonotype was detected only a few times. This could be a read error, since a much larger clone is one nucleotide away. The genes are TRBV6-1 and TRBJ1-4; 10 bases are shared with TRBD1. The CDR3 spans 14 residues. The germline V gene has CDR1 MNHNS and CDR2 SASEGT. CDR3 amino acids: CVSRGQGTNEKLFF. The CDR3 DNA reads as TGTGTCAGCAGGGGACAGGGGACGAATGAAAAACTGTTTTTT.

By its share, this clonotype is medium-sized. J is TRBJ1-5 and V is TRBV19; D might be TRBD1 (5 bases). Trimming removed 4 bases at V and 3 bases at J, with 22 bases between. The CDR3 is 18 amino acids. Germline loops: CDR1 LNHDA, CDR2 SQIVND (reference sequence). CDR3 DNA sequence: TGTGCCAGTAGTAACGCACGATGGGACCGAGTATACAATCAGCCCCAGCATTTT. Protein: CASSNARWDRVYNQPQHF.

This clonotype counts as medium-sized (0.01 to 0.1%). The rearrangement uses TRBV10-1 and TRBJ2-3; TRBD1 aligns across 8 bases. The CDR3 contains 17 residues. With 2 bases clipped from V and 5 bases from J, the junction kept 12 bases outside the gene matches. Germline lookup yields CDR1 WNHNN and CDR2 SYGVQD (reference sequence). CDR3 bases: TGCGCCAGCAGTGAGCTTACGCCTGGGACAGGCCGAGATACGCAGTATTTT. It encodes CASSELTPGTGRDTQYF.

This clonotype is judged medium-sized (0.01 to 0.1%). The chain recombines TRBV20-1 with TRBJ2-3; the D gene is possibly TRBD2 (6 bases). CDR1 DFQATT and CDR2 SNEGSKA come from the germline V gene (reference sequence). The ends were cut back, 5 bases at V and 1 base at J, with 13 bases in the middle. CDR3 length: 14 amino acids. The CDR3 DNA reads as TGCAGTGCTTCATCCGGGAGAGGCACAGATACGCAGTATTTT. This encodes CSASSGRGTDTQYF.

By share, this clonotype ranks as medium-sized. The chain joins TRBV30 to TRBJ2-7; a possible D gene is TRBD2 (6 bases). The CDR3 contains 13 residues. Germline V gives CDR1 GTSNPN, CDR2 SVGIG (reference sequence). The ends were cut back, 0 bases at V and 7 bases at J, with 13 bases in the middle. CDR3 bases: TGTGCCTGGAGTGTGGGTACTGGGGGGGAGCAGTACTTC. Its translation is CAWSVGTGGEQYF.

The rearrangement uses TRBV12-3 or TRBV12-4 and TRBJ1-3; 7 nucleotides agree with TRBD1. Trimming cost V 6 bases and J 1 base; bases outside gene matches: 6. The length of the CDR3 is 15 residues. The CDR3 nucleotides are TGTGCCAGCAGCCAAAACAGGGGATCTGGAAACACCATATATTTT. Its translation: CASSQNRGSGNTIYF.

A remark on this clonotype: A much larger clone lies one base from this, so it may be a read error. The chain joins TRBV14 to TRBJ2-3; D perhaps matches TRBD2 (6 bases). The CDR3 extends over 12 amino acids. V lost 6 bases and J 6 bases, leaving 10 bases between the germline ends. CDR1 SGHDN and CDR2 FVKESK come from the germline V gene. The CDR3 region is CASRMSGDTQYF. In DNA form, the CDR3 reads TGTGCCAGCAGAATGAGCGGGGATACGCAGTATTTT.

This clonotype was counted a few times. With a much larger clone just one base away, this may be a read error. The J gene is TRBJ2-7, the V gene TRBV20-1; the match to TRBD1 covers 10 bases. J gave up 7 bases and V 6 bases, and 12 bases lay outside the gene matches. Germline CDR1 and CDR2: DFQATT and SNEGSKA (reference sequence). This CDR3 has 14 amino acids. The CDR3 protein is CSASTGTGAEEQYF. The CDR3 nucleotides read TGCAGTGCCAGCACCGGGACAGGGGCTGAGGAGCAGTACTTC.

In regard to this clonotype: A much larger clone lies one base from this, so it may be a read error. The chain couples TRBV12-3 or TRBV12-4 to TRBJ1-6, with 7 bases matching TRBD1. Trimming removed 6 bases from V and 9 bases from J; junction bases left unmatched: 5. This CDR3 spans 13 amino acids. The CDR3 bases are TGTGCCAGCAGCCGACAGGGAAGTTCACCCCTCCACTTT. Amino acids: CASSRQGSSPLHF.